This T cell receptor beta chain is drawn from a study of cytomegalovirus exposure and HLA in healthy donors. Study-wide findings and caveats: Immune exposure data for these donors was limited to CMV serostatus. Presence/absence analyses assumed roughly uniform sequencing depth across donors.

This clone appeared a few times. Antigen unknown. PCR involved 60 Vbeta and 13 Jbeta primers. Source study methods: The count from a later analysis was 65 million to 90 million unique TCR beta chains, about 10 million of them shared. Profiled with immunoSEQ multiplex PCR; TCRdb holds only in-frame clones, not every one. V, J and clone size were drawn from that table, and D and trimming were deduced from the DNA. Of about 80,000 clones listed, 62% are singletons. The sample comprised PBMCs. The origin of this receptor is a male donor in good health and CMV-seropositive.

The CDR3 loop reads CASSSGLDREQYF. The CDR3 DNA sequence: TGTGCCAGCAGCTCGGGACTTGACCGCGAGCAGTACTTC. The V gene is TRBV11-2, the J gene TRBJ2-7; TRBD2 is a possible D gene (6 bases). Germline assignment: CDR1 SGHAT and CDR2 FQNNGV. CDR3 length equals 13 residues. The germline V and J ends were trimmed by 4 bases and 6 bases, with 13 bases remaining between them.